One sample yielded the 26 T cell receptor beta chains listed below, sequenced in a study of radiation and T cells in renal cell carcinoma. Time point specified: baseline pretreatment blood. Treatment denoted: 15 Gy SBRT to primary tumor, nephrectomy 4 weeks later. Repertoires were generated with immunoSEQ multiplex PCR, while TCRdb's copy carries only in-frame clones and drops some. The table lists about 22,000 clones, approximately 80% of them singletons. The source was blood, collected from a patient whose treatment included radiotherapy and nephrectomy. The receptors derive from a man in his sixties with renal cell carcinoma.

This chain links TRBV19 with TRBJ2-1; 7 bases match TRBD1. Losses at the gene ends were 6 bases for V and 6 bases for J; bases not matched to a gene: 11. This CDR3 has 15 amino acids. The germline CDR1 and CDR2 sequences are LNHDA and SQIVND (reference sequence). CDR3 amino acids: CASRADRLWANEQFF. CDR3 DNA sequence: TGTGCCAGTAGGGCGGACAGGTTGTGGGCCAATGAGCAGTTCTTC. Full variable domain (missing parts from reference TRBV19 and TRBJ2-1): DGGITQSPKYLFRKEGQNVTLSCEQNLNHDAMYWYRQDPGQGLRLIYYSQIVNDFQKGDIAEGYSVSREKKESFPLTVTSAQKNPTAFYLCASRADRLWANEQFFGPGTRLTVL.

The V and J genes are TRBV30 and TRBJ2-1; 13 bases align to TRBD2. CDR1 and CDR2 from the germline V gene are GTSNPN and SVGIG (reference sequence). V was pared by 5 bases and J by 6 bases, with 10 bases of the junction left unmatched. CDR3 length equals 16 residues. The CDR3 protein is CAWLPLGTSGTNEQFF. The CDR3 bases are TGTGCCTGGCTACCACTCGGGACTAGCGGGACCAATGAGCAGTTCTTC.

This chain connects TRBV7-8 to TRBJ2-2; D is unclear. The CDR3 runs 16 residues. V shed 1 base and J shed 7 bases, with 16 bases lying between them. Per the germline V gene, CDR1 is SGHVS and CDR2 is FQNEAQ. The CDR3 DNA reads TGTGCCAGCAGCTTAGTCGGCCCCAACGACGGCGGGGAGCTGTTTTTT. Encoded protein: CASSLVGPNDGGELFF.

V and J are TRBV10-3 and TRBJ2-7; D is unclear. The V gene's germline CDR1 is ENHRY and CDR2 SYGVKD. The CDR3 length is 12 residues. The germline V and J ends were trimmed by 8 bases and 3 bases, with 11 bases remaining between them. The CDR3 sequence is CAIGQASYEQYF. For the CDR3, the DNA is TGTGCCATCGGTCAGGCCAGCTACGAGCAGTACTTC.

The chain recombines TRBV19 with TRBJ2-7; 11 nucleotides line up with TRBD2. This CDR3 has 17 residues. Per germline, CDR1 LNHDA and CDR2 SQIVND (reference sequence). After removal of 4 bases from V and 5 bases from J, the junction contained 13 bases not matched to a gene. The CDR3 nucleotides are TGTGCCAGTAGTACCTTCGCTACTAGCGGGAGTATCGACGAGCAGTACTTC. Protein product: CASSTFATSGSIDEQYF.

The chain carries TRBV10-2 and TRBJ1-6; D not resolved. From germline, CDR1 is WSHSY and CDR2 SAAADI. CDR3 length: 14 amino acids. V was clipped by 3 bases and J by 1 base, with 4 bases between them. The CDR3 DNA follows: TGCGCCAGCAGTGACGCATCCTATAATTCACCCCTCCACTTT. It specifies CASSDASYNSPLHF.

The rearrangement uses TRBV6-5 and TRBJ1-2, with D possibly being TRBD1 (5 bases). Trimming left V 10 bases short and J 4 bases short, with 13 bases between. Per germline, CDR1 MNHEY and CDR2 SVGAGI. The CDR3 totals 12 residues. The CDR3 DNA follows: TGTGCCACTCGGGACTTCTCCTATGGCTACACCTTC. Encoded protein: CATRDFSYGYTF.

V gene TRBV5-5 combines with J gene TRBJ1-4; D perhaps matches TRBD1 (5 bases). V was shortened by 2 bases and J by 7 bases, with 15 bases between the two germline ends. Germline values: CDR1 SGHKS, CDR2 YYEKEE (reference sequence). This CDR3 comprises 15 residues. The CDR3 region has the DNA TGTGCCAGCAGCTTAGAAGGGCAGGGACCTGAAAAACTGTTTTTT. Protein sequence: CASSLEGQGPEKLFF.

The CDR3 coding sequence is TGCGCCAGCAGCAGGGACAGGGGAACCGGGGAGCTGTTTTTT. This codes for CASSRDRGTGELFF. This chain uses TRBV5-1 with TRBJ2-2; TRBD1 matches at 10 bases. The CDR3 runs 14 residues. V shed 4 bases, J shed 5 bases, and the junction held 2 bases outside the gene matches. CDR1 and CDR2 from the germline V gene are SGHRS and YFSETQ.

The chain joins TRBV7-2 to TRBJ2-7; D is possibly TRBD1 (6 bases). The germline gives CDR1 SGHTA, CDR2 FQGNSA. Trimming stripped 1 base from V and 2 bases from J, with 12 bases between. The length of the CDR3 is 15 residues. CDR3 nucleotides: TGTGCCAGCAGCTTAGTGGCAGGGGAGACCTACGAGCAGTACTTC. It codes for CASSLVAGETYEQYF.

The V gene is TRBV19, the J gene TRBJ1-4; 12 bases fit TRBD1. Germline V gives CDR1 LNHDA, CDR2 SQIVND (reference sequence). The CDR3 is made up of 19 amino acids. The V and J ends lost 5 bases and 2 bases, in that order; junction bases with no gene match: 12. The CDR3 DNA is TGTGCCAGTAGTCGAAGGCCCGGGACAGGGGGCTTGACTAATGAAAAACTGTTTTTT. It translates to CASSRRPGTGGLTNEKLFF.

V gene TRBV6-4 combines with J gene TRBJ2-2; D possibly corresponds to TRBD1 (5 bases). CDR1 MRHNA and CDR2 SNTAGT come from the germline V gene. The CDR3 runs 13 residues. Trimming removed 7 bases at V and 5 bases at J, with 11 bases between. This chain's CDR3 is CASNKGVTGELFF. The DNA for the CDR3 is TGTGCCAGCAATAAAGGGGTTACCGGGGAGCTGTTTTTT.

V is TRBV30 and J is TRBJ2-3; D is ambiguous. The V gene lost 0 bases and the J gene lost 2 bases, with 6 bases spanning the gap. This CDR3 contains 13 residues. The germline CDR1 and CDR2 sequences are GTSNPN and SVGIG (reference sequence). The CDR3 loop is CAWSVVTTDTQYF. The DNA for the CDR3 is TGTGCCTGGAGTGTTGTGACCACAGATACGCAGTATTTT. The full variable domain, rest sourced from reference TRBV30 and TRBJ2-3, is SQTIHQWPATLVQPVGSPLSLECTVEGTSNPNLYWYRQAAGRGLQLLFYSVGIGQISSEVPQNLSASRPQDRQFILSSKKLLLSDSGFYLCAWSVVTTDTQYFGPGTRLTVL.

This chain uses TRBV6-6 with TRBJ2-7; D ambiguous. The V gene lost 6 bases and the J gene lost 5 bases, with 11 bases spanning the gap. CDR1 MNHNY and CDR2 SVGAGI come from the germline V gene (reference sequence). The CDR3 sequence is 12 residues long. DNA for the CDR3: TGTGCCAGCAGCCCTAAGGGCGACGAGCAGTACTTC. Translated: CASSPKGDEQYF.

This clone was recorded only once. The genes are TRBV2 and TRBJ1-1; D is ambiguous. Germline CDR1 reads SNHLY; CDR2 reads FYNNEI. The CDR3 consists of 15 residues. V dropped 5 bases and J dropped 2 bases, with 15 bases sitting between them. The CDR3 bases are TGTGCCAGCAGTTCACTACATCTACCCAACACTGAAGCTTTCTTT. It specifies CASSSLHLPNTEAFF.

This CDR3 reads CASSSGTLNTDTQYF. The CDR3 DNA reads as TGTGCCAGCAGTTCCGGGACCCTGAACACAGATACGCAGTATTTT. V gene TRBV2 combines with J gene TRBJ2-3, with D possibly being TRBD1 or TRBD2 (5 bases each). The germline CDR1 and CDR2 sequences are SNHLY and FYNNEI. The CDR3 runs 15 residues. Trimming took off 5 bases at V and 2 bases at J, with 14 bases between the two ends.

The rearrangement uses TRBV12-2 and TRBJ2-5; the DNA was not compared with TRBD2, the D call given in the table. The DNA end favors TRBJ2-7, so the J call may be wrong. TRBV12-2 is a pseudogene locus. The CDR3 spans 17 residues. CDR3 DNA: TGTGCAAGTCGGCGGACTAAGGCGGCCCCGATCTCCTACGAGCAGTACTTC. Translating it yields CASRRTKAAPISYEQYF.

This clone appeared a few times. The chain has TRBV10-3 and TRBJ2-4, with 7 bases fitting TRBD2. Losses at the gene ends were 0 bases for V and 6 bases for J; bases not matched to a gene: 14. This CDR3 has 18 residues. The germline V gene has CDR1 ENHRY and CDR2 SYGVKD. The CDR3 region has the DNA TGTGCCATCAGTGAGTCGACTCGTGAGGGTAGCGGGTTAAACATTCAGTACTTC. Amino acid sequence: CAISESTREGSGLNIQYF.

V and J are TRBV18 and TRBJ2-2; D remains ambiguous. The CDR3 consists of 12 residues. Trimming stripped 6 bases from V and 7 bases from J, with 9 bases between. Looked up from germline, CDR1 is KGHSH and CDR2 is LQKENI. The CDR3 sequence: CASSPRVGELFF. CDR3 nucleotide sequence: TGTGCCAGCTCGCCCAGAGTCGGGGAGCTGTTTTTT.

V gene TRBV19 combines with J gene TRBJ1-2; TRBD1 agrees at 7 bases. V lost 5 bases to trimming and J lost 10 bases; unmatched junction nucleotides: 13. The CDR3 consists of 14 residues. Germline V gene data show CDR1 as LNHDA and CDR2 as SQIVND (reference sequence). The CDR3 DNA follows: TGTGCCAGTAGTTCCGAGAGACAGGGAGTTTTCTACACCTTC. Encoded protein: CASSSERQGVFYTF.

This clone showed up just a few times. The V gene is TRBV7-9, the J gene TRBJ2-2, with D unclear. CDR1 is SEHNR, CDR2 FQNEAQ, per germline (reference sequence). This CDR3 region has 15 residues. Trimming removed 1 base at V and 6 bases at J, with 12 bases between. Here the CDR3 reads CASSLGWTKPGELFF. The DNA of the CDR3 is TGTGCCAGCAGCTTAGGGTGGACGAAGCCCGGGGAGCTGTTTTTT.

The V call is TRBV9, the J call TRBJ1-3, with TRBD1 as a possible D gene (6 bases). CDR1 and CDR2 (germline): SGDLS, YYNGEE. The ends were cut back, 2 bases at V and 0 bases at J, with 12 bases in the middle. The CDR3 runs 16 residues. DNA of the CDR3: TGTGCCAGCAGCGTCCGGGACACCCCCTCTGGAAACACCATATATTTT. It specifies CASSVRDTPSGNTIYF.

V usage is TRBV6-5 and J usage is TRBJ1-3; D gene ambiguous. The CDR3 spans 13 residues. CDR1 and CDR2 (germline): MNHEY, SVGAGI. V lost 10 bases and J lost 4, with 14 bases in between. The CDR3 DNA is TGTGCCACTACCCGGCCCGGCGGAAACACCATATATTTT. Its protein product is CATTRPGGNTIYF.

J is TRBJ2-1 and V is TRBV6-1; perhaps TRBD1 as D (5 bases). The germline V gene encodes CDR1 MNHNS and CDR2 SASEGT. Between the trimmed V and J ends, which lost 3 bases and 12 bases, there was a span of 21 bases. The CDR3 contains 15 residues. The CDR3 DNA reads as TGTGCCAGCAGTGACCTTGGTTGGGGCCCTGTGCTGCAGTTCTTC. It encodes CASSDLGWGPVLQFF.

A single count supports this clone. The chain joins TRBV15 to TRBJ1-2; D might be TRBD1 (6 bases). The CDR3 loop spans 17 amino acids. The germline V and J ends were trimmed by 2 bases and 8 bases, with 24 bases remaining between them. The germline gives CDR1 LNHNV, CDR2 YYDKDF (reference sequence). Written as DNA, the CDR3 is TGTGCCACCAGCAGACGAGGCTCTCTGGGGGCGCGTAGAGGCTACACCTTC. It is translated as CATSRRGSLGARRGYTF. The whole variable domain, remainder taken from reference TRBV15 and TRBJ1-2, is DAMVIQNPRYQVTQFGKPVTLSCSQTLNHNVMYWYQQKSSQAPKLLFHYYDKDFNNEADTPDNFQSRRPNTSFCFLDIRSPGLGDTAMYLCATSRRGSLGARRGYTFGSGTRLTVV.

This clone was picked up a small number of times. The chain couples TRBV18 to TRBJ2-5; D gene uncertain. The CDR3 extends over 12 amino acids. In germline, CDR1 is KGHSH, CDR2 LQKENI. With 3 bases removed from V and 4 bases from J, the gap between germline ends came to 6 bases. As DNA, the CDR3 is TGTGCCAGCTCACCCATGCGAGAGACCCAGTACTTC. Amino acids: CASSPMRETQYF.